This T cell receptor beta chain originates from a study of cytomegalovirus exposure and HLA in healthy donors. Study observations and caveats: A later analysis linked fewer than 20,000 TCR beta sequences to HLA alleles at 0.05 false discovery rate.

V lost 5 bases and J lost 5, with 19 bases in between. The CDR3 length is 15 residues. CDR1 is SGHTA and CDR2 is FQGNSA in the germline V gene. As concerns this clone: Antigen unknown.

Use of 60 Vbeta and 13 Jbeta primers characterized the PCR. TCRdb keeps only in-frame clones here, not all; method: immunoSEQ multiplex PCR. The sample has 150,000 or so clones; around 83% are singletons. The chain has TRBV7-2 and TRBJ2-7; the D gene is possibly TRBD1 (6 bases). Sequenced material: PBMCs. This TCR was sampled from a man between 45 and 60 years old in good health and CMV-seropositive. CDR3 in DNA: TGTGCCAGCAGCACAATAACAGGGCAAGGGAACGAGCAGTACTTC. This encodes CASSTITGQGNEQYF.